These 10 T cell receptor beta chains originate from one sample sequenced in a study of T-cell reconstitution after alpha-beta-depleted transplantation in children. A TCRbeta library incorporating unique molecular identifiers was prepared. TCRdb reprocessed the PCR reads via MiXCR and lists one record per CDR3 protein. Of fewer than 400,000 distinct CDR3 sequences in the sample, roughly 25% are singletons; the top ten hold 10% to 11%. Sample: PBMCs, mostly from graft donor cells, taken 180 days after TCRalphabeta/CD19-depleted stem cell transplant. These receptors all come from a male patient aged 5 to 17 who had a stem cell transplant for acute lymphoblastic leukemia, so the T cells may come from the graft donor.

The chain joins TRBV20-1 to TRBJ2-4; D not certain. The CDR3 spans 13 residues. Per the germline V gene, CDR1 is DFQATT and CDR2 is SNEGSKA (reference sequence). The ends were cut back, 4 bases at V and 0 bases at J, with 7 bases in the middle. CDR3 amino acids: CSAITQAKNIQYF. The CDR3 bases are TGCAGTGCTATAACCCAAGCCAAAAACATTCAGTACTTC.

The chain carries TRBV20-1 and TRBJ1-5; D is unresolved. V was pared by 3 bases and J by 0 bases, with 9 bases between. CDR3 length: 14 amino acids. CDR1 is DFQATT and CDR2 is SNEGSKA in the germline V gene (reference sequence). CDR3 loop: CSASKLLSNQPQHF. DNA for the CDR3: TGCAGTGCTAGTAAGCTCCTTAGCAATCAGCCCCAGCATTTT.

This rearrangement joins TRBV7-8 to TRBJ2-7; 9 bases are a match to TRBD1. Germline V gene data show CDR1 as SGHVS and CDR2 as FQNEAQ. Unmatched junction bases numbered 10, after V lost 6 bases and J lost 10 bases. The CDR3 spans 13 residues. The CDR3 region is CASRPGQGGGQYF. As DNA, the CDR3 is TGTGCCAGCAGACCGGGACAGGGAGGAGGACAGTACTTC.

This clonotype was recorded a few times. The rearrangement joins TRBV5-5 to TRBJ1-1; tentative D call: TRBD1 (5 bases). CDR3 length equals 12 residues. In germline, CDR1 is SGHKS, CDR2 YYEKEE (reference sequence). V lost 0 bases and J 10 bases, leaving 10 bases between the germline ends. The DNA of the CDR3 is TGTGCCAGCAGCTTGGAAGGGGCAATAGCTTTCTTT. It codes for CASSLEGAIAFF.

This clonotype showed up just a few times. The rearrangement uses TRBV5-6 and TRBJ2-5; possibly TRBD1 or TRBD2 for D (5 bases each). This CDR3 has 16 residues. V lost 3 bases to trimming and J lost 5 bases, with 20 bases between them. Per the germline V gene, CDR1 is SGHDT and CDR2 is YYEEEE. The CDR3 bases are TGTGCCAGCAGCTCCATGTGGGGGATAGGTTGGGAGACCCAGTACTTC. Its translation: CASSSMWGIGWETQYF.

This clonotype was counted a single time. The junction departs from the called germline gene at one end, perhaps through a read error. This sequence joins TRBV9 and TRBJ2-6, with TRBD1 as a possible D gene (5 bases). The V gene's germline CDR1 is SGDLS and CDR2 YYNGEE. The CDR3 extends over 14 amino acids. CDR3 in amino acids: CASSVGLGDNVLTF. DNA of the CDR3: TGTGCCAGCAGCGTGGGGCTTGGGGACAACGTCCTGACTTTC.

This clonotype was seen a handful of times. The chain carries TRBV20-1 and TRBJ2-7; 7 bases fit TRBD2. The germline CDR1 and CDR2 sequences are DFQATT and SNEGSKA (reference sequence). This CDR3 has 14 amino acids. The CDR3 DNA reads as TGCACCGTAGGGGTGGTGGGCGGGAGTACCGAGCAGTACTTC. The encoded protein is CTVGVVGGSTEQYF.

The chain is built from TRBV5-1 and TRBJ2-7; possibly TRBD2 for D (6 bases). Trimming left V 2 bases short and J 3 bases short, with 15 bases between. The CDR3 is made up of 15 amino acids. CDR1 is SGHRS, CDR2 YFSETQ, per germline. Here the CDR3 DNA reads TGCGCCAGCAGCTTCTCCGGGACTCCGAGCTACGAGCAGTACTTC. Translating it yields CASSFSGTPSYEQYF.

In this sample, this clonotype turned up once. The CDR3 spells CSAPSRPGESYEQYF. The CDR3 nucleotides read TGCAGTGCTCCAAGCCGGCCCGGTGAATCCTACGAGCAGTACTTC. The chain recombines TRBV20-1 with TRBJ2-7; D gene unclear. V gave up 5 bases and J gave up 1 base, with 18 bases separating them. Germline V CDR1 and CDR2: DFQATT, SNEGSKA (reference sequence). The CDR3 spans 15 residues.

This sequence joins TRBV6-1 and TRBJ1-3; D remains unclear. CDR3 length equals 12 residues. V lost 5 bases and J 7 bases, leaving 9 bases between the germline ends. Germline CDR1 is MNHNS and CDR2 is SASEGT. The CDR3 loop reads CASSLLENTIYF. CDR3 coding DNA: TGTGCCAGCAGTCTCCTTGAGAACACCATATATTTT.